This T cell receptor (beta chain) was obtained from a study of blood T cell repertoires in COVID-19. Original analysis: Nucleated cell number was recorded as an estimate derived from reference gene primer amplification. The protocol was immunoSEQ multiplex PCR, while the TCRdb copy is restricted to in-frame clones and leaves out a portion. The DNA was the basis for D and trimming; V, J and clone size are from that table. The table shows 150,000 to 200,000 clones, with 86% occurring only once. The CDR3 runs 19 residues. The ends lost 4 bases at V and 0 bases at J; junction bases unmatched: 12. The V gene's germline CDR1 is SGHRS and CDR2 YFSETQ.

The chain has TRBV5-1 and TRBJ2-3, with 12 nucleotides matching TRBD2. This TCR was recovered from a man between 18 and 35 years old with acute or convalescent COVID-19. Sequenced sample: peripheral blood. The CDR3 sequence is CASSPPPSGGEYSTDTQYF. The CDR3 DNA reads TGCGCCAGCAGCCCGCCACCTAGCGGGGGGGAGTATAGCACAGATACGCAGTATTTT.